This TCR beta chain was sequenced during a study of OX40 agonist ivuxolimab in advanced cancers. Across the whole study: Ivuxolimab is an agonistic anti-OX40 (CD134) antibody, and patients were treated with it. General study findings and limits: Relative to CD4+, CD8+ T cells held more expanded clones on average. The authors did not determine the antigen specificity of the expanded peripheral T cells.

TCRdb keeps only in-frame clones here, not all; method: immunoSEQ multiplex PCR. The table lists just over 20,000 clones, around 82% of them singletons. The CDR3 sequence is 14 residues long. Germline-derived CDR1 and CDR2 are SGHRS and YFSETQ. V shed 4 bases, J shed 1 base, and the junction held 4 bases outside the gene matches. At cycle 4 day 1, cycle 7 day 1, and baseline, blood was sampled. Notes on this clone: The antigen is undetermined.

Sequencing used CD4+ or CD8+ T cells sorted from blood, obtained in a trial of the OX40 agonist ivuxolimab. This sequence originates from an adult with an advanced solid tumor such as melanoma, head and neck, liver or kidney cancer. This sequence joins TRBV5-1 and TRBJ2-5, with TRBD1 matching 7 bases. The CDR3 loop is CASSAGQAQETQYF. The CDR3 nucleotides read TGCGCCAGCAGCGCCGGACAGGCCCAAGAGACCCAGTACTTC.